The 5 T cell receptor beta chains in this list originate from one sample, sequenced in a study of blood T cell repertoires in COVID-19. Sequencing used immunoSEQ multiplex PCR; TCRdb keeps in-frame clones, though not all of them. Of almost 500,000 clones in the sample, 70% to 90% are singletons; the top ten hold approximately 8.3%. Sequences were obtained from PBMCs or T cells enriched from blood (not recorded which). Source of these receptors: a woman aged 55-75 years who had recovered from COVID-19.

The V gene is TRBV19, the J gene TRBJ1-3, with TRBD1 matching over 8 bases. The length of the CDR3 is 14 residues. V lost 5 bases and J lost 5; bases outside the gene matches: 5. Germline loops: CDR1 LNHDA, CDR2 SQIVND (reference sequence). The CDR3 is CASSPWTGRNTIYF. The CDR3 region has the DNA TGTGCCAGTAGTCCCTGGACAGGGAGAAACACCATATATTTT.

The gene calls are TRBV11-2 and TRBJ1-2; unclear D gene. This CDR3 spans 14 amino acids. Between the trimmed V and J ends, which lost 1 base and 1 base, there was a span of 7 bases. The germline CDR1 and CDR2 sequences are SGHAT and FQNNGV. The CDR3 protein is CASSLGQDNYGYTF. CDR3 nucleotides: TGTGCCAGCAGCTTAGGTCAGGATAACTATGGCTACACCTTC. The entire variable domain, with the rest obtained from reference TRBV11-2 and TRBJ1-2, is as follows: EAGVAQSPRYKIIEKRQSVAFWCNPISGHATLYWYQQILGQGPKLLIQFQNNGVVDDSQLPKDRFSAERLKGVDSTLKIQPAKLEDSAVYLCASSLGQDNYGYTFGSGTRLTVV.

This clone was counted a few times. This chain links TRBV7-9 with TRBJ1-5; TRBD1 is a possible D gene (6 bases). The CDR3 runs 15 residues. Germline-derived CDR1 and CDR2 are SEHNR and FQNEAQ (reference sequence). The V and J ends lost 1 base and 7 bases respectively, with 14 bases between them. CDR3 coding DNA: TGTGCCAGCAGCTTAGGCCAGGGGATTGGGCAGCCCCAGCATTTT. Its translation: CASSLGQGIGQPQHF.

This chain uses TRBV19 with TRBJ1-1, with 8 bases that match TRBD1. The trim removed 8 bases at V and 5 bases at J, leaving 10 bases unmatched. There are 14 residues in the CDR3. In germline, CDR1 is LNHDA, CDR2 SQIVND (reference sequence). For the CDR3, the DNA is TGTGCCAGTCAGTCCCAGGGGGCAAAAACTGAAGCTTTCTTT. Its protein product is CASQSQGAKTEAFF.

The gene calls are TRBV11-2 and TRBJ2-7; 8 nucleotides agree with TRBD2. V shed 2 bases and J 4 bases; nucleotides not matched to a gene: 4. Germline CDR1 SGHAT, CDR2 FQNNGV. CDR3 length equals 14 residues. CDR3 loop: CASSLFGGEYEQYV. The CDR3 DNA reads as TGTGCCAGCAGCTTATTCGGGGGGGAATACGAGCAGTACGTC.